This entry lists 30 T cell receptor beta chains sequenced from one sample in a study of T-cell reconstitution after alpha-beta-depleted transplantation in children. For TCRbeta, the library was prepared with unique molecular identifiers. Each CDR3 protein gets one entry after TCRdb re-called the PCR reads with MiXCR. This table has approximately 190,000 distinct CDR3 sequences, around 9.2% appearing once. The sample consisted of PBMCs, mostly from graft donor cells, taken 360 days after TCRalphabeta/CD19-depleted stem cell transplant. These receptors were collected from a male patient between 2 and 15 years old who had a stem cell transplant for acute myeloid leukemia, so the T cells may come from the graft donor.

This clonotype was recorded many times. V is TRBV29-1 and J is TRBJ2-4, with D hard to call. V shed 4 bases and J shed 0 bases, with 13 bases lying between them. Germline V gives CDR1 SQVTM, CDR2 ANQGSEA. The CDR3 extends over 15 amino acids. CDR3 in DNA: TGCAGCGTTGGGGCAGGAAGACTAGCCAAAAACATTCAGTACTTC. Residues: CSVGAGRLAKNIQYF.

The chain has TRBV5-1 and TRBJ2-1; D perhaps matches TRBD1 (7 bases). The germline V and J ends were trimmed by 0 bases and 1 base, with 20 bases remaining between them. Germline V CDR1 and CDR2: SGHRS, YFSETQ. The CDR3 has 19 residues. CDR3 amino acids: CASSLGLGRRGRSYNEQFF. The CDR3 DNA reads TGCGCCAGCAGCTTGGGGCTCGGCCGCAGGGGGAGGTCCTACAATGAGCAGTTCTTC. The entire variable domain, with the rest obtained from reference TRBV5-1 and TRBJ2-1, is as follows: KAGVTQTPRYLIKTRGQQVTLSCSPISGHRSVSWYQQTPGQGLQFLFEYFSETQRNKGNFPGRFSGRQFSNSRSEMNVSTLELGDSALYLCASSLGLGRRGRSYNEQFFGPGTRLTVL.

Ten or more counts support this clonotype. The chain links TRBV24-1 to TRBJ2-1; 7 bases are shared with TRBD2. CDR3 length equals 14 residues. Germline V gives CDR1 KGHDR, CDR2 SFDVKD. The V segment lost 4 bases and the J segment 6 bases; nucleotides outside the gene matches: 5. The CDR3 coding sequence is TGTGCCACCAGTGACCCCGGGACTACCAATGAGCAGTTCTTC. This codes for CATSDPGTTNEQFF.

As concerns this clonotype: This clone may be a read error of a much larger clone one base away. The gene calls are TRBV20-1 and TRBJ2-1; 10 nucleotides align to TRBD1. This CDR3 is built from 15 residues. Germline values: CDR1 DFQATT, CDR2 SNEGSKA (reference sequence). Losses at the gene ends were 1 base for V and 9 bases for J; bases not matched to a gene: 9. The CDR3, as DNA: TGCAGTGCTAGAGTTAGGACAGGGGGGCCTATTGAGCAGTTCTTC. This gives the protein CSARVRTGGPIEQFF.

The chain is built from TRBV12-3 or TRBV12-4 and TRBJ2-3; possible D gene TRBD2, 7 bases. The CDR3 is 19 residues long. V gave up 6 bases and J gave up 0 bases, with 25 bases separating them. The CDR3 region is CASRRRGASYLGSTDTQYF. CDR3 nucleotides: TGTGCCAGCAGAAGACGGGGGGCCTCATACCTAGGGAGCACAGATACGCAGTATTTT.

This clonotype was observed many times. J is TRBJ2-1 and V is TRBV18; D perhaps matches TRBD2 (5 bases). The CDR3 is 17 amino acids. The germline gives CDR1 KGHSH, CDR2 LQKENI. V lost 1 base, J lost 7 bases, and 20 bases lay in between. Here the CDR3 DNA reads TGTGCCAGCTCACCACTTCGGGAACAAAGCCTTCCTAATGAGCAGTTCTTC. Its protein product is CASSPLREQSLPNEQFF.

Of note for this clonotype: It is likely a read error, because the conserved phenylalanine at the end of the CDR3 is missing. V and J are TRBV6-1 and TRBJ1-1; D remains ambiguous. With 7 bases removed from V and 3 bases from J, the gap between germline ends came to 15 bases. CDR1 MNHNS and CDR2 SASEGT come from the germline V gene. The CDR3 consists of 14 residues. The CDR3 loop is CASNRNGLDTEAFV. The CDR3 nucleotides read TGTGCCAGCAATCGGAATGGGTTGGACACTGAAGCTTTCGTT.

This sequence joins TRBV13 and TRBJ2-3; TRBD2 aligns across 7 bases. The V gene's germline CDR1 is PRHDT and CDR2 FYEKMQ (reference sequence). The CDR3 spans 16 residues. After removal of 2 bases from V and 0 bases from J, the junction contained 5 bases not matched to a gene. In DNA, the CDR3 is TGTGCCAGCAGCTTATCGGCTAGCGGAAGCACAGATACGCAGTATTTT. Its protein is CASSLSASGSTDTQYF. Based on the CDR3 plus reference TRBV13 and TRBJ2-3, the full variable domain is AAGVIQSPRHLIKEKRETATLKCYPIPRHDTVYWYQQGPGQDPQFLISFYEKMQSDKGSIPDRFSAQQFSDYHSELNMSSLELGDSALYFCASSLSASGSTDTQYFGPGTRLTVL.

The table lists this clonotype with many counts. The chain recombines TRBV12-3 or TRBV12-4 with TRBJ2-1, with 13 bases matching TRBD2. Germline trimming cut 3 bases from V and 3 bases from J; bases unmatched to any gene: 8. The CDR3 is 18 amino acids. The CDR3 DNA is TGTGCCAGCAGTTTCCGCAGACTAGCGGGGGGTCACTACAATGAGCAGTTCTTC. Its translation is CASSFRRLAGGHYNEQFF.

This clonotype has a handful of counts. The chain employs TRBV5-1 and TRBJ1-3, with D uncertain. Trimming removed 4 bases from V and 9 bases from J, with 14 bases in between. The CDR3 runs 13 residues. The germline V gene encodes CDR1 SGHRS and CDR2 YFSETQ. The CDR3 coding sequence is TGCGCCAGCAGCGCCGACTCTGCGGGCACCATATATTTT. It translates to CASSADSAGTIYF.

This clonotype has ten or more counts. V is TRBV7-3 and J is TRBJ1-1; D is undetermined. Germline CDR1 SGHTA, CDR2 FQGTGA. The length of the CDR3 is 13 residues. With 4 bases removed from V and 2 bases from J, the gap between germline ends came to 8 bases. This CDR3 reads CASSSYGNTEAFF. For the CDR3, the DNA is TGTGCCAGCAGCTCCTACGGTAACACTGAAGCTTTCTTT.

V usage is TRBV6-2 or TRBV6-3 and J usage is TRBJ2-7; a possible D gene is TRBD2 (5 bases). CDR1 is MNHEY, CDR2 SVGEGT, per germline. V was trimmed by 2 bases and J by 6 bases, leaving 11 bases between them. There are 13 residues in the CDR3. DNA for the CDR3: TGTGCCAGCAGTTACCGGGTACGGGGCGAGCAGTACTTC. Residues: CASSYRVRGEQYF.

This chain joins TRBV12-3 or TRBV12-4 and TRBJ2-2; D not certain. This CDR3 contains 15 residues. Trimming took 4 bases from V and 1 from J, leaving 10 bases between them. As DNA, the CDR3 is TGTGCCAGCAGTTACGGACCCCAGAACACCGGGGAGCTGTTTTTT. Encoded protein: CASSYGPQNTGELFF.

This clonotype has a handful of counts. This chain joins TRBV19 and TRBJ2-7; 9 bases are shared with TRBD1. V was clipped by 10 bases and J by 1 base; unmatched bases: 11. Germline V gene sequence: CDR1 LNHDA, CDR2 SQIVND (reference sequence). The CDR3 spans 15 residues. The CDR3 bases are TGTGCCACCAAAACCGGGACAGGGATATCCTACGAGCAGTACGTC. Its translation is CATKTGTGISYEQYV.

This sequence joins TRBV4-1 and TRBJ2-1; TRBD2 might be the D (5 bases). V dropped 4 bases and J dropped 4 bases, with 20 bases sitting between them. The germline V gene encodes CDR1 MGHRA and CDR2 YSYEKL. The CDR3 is 17 amino acids. The CDR3 DNA sequence: TGCGCCAGCAGCCGAGTCGTGGCGGGCCTGACGTACAATGAGCAGTTCTTC. The encoded protein is CASSRVVAGLTYNEQFF.

This clonotype has at least ten counts. This chain connects TRBV5-1 to TRBJ1-2; 9 bases are a match to TRBD1. V trimming: 0 bases; J trimming: 4 bases; junction bases outside the gene matches: 7. Germline CDR1 and CDR2: SGHRS and YFSETQ. The CDR3 totals 16 residues. The CDR3: CASSLAGDREGYGYTF. The CDR3 region has the DNA TGCGCCAGCAGCTTGGCCGGGGACAGGGAGGGCTATGGCTACACCTTC.

The sample holds many counts of this clonotype. V usage is TRBV6-1 and J usage is TRBJ2-6, with a weak D call TRBD2 (5 bases). This CDR3 region has 16 residues. The ends were cut back, 5 bases at V and 2 bases at J, with 13 bases in the middle. Germline CDR1 MNHNS, CDR2 SASEGT. Written as DNA, the CDR3 is TGTGCCAGCAGTCAGGCCGGGGAAACTGGGGCCAACGTCCTGACTTTC. Amino acid sequence: CASSQAGETGANVLTF.

J is TRBJ1-2 and V is TRBV29-1; TRBD1 is a possible D gene (5 bases). The germline gives CDR1 SQVTM, CDR2 ANQGSEA. The germline V and J ends were trimmed by 6 bases and 6 bases, with 20 bases remaining between them. CDR3 length: 14 residues. The CDR3: CSVLRQLTGNGYTF. The CDR3 coding sequence is TGCAGCGTCCTCAGACAGCTTACCGGCAATGGCTACACCTTC.

A few counts support this clonotype. The chain employs TRBV20-1 and TRBJ1-5; maybe TRBD1 (6 bases). The CDR3 contains 14 residues. From germline, CDR1 is DFQATT and CDR2 SNEGSKA (reference sequence). Trimming removed 0 bases at V and 7 bases at J, with 13 bases between. The CDR3, as DNA: TGCAGTGCTAGAGACCAGGGGCCCAGCCAGCCCCAGCATTTT. This sequence encodes CSARDQGPSQPQHF.

The chain carries TRBV20-1 and TRBJ2-1; 9 bases match TRBD2. The CDR3 loop spans 15 amino acids. Unmatched junction bases numbered 15, after V lost 3 bases and J lost 12 bases. The germline gives CDR1 DFQATT, CDR2 SNEGSKA (reference sequence). The CDR3 region is CSASSAGGLLIRQFF. CDR3 nucleotide sequence: TGCAGTGCTAGCTCAGCGGGGGGACTCCTTATTAGGCAGTTCTTC.

In this sample, this clonotype turned up a few times. The chain is built from TRBV20-1 and TRBJ1-5; no reliable D call. The germline V and J ends were trimmed by 4 bases and 4 bases, with 14 bases remaining between them. The CDR3 extends over 14 amino acids. The V gene's germline CDR1 is DFQATT and CDR2 SNEGSKA (reference sequence). CDR3 residues: CSAIPGEANQPQHF. The CDR3 nucleotides read TGCAGTGCTATCCCCGGGGAGGCGAATCAGCCCCAGCATTTT.

This clonotype was seen repeatedly, ten times or more. The chain couples TRBV7-6 to TRBJ2-1; D remains ambiguous. Trimming shortened V by 2 bases and J by 1 base, and 9 bases separated the two germline ends. In germline, CDR1 is SGHVS, CDR2 FNYEAQ. The CDR3 runs 15 residues. DNA for the CDR3: TGTGCCAGCAGCTTATCGGCGGATTCCTACAATGAGCAGTTCTTC. It encodes CASSLSADSYNEQFF.

V usage is TRBV5-1 and J usage is TRBJ2-1, with a weak D call TRBD1 (6 bases). Between the trimmed V and J ends, which lost 0 bases and 2 bases, there was a span of 9 bases. The CDR3 totals 15 residues. Germline lookup yields CDR1 SGHRS and CDR2 YFSETQ. CDR3 in amino acids: CASSLVWDTYNEQFF. CDR3 in DNA: TGCGCCAGCAGCTTGGTATGGGACACCTACAATGAGCAGTTCTTC.

The chain links TRBV6-6 to TRBJ1-5, with D possibly TRBD1 on 6 matching bases. The germline CDR1 and CDR2 sequences are MNHNY and SVGAGI (reference sequence). Trimming took 2 bases from V and 11 from J, leaving 7 bases between them. The CDR3 runs 11 residues. The CDR3 region has the DNA TGTGCCAGCAGTTACGGGGGCTCCCAGCATTTT. This encodes CASSYGGSQHF.

The sample holds many counts of this clonotype. The chain combines TRBV29-1 with TRBJ2-2, with 7 bases that match TRBD1. CDR3 length: 13 residues. Germline values: CDR1 SQVTM, CDR2 ANQGSEA. V lost 6 bases to trimming and J lost 2 bases; unmatched junction nucleotides: 3. Here the CDR3 DNA reads TGCAGCGTGGGGGACAGAAACACCGGGGAGCTGTTTTTT. This encodes CSVGDRNTGELFF.

This clonotype was recorded at least ten times. The V and J genes are TRBV20-1 and TRBJ2-1, with 7 positions matching TRBD1. The CDR3 is made up of 13 amino acids. The J segment lost 7 bases and the V segment lost 5 bases, leaving 8 bases of the junction unmatched. Germline values: CDR1 DFQATT, CDR2 SNEGSKA (reference sequence). The CDR3 loop is CSAYPGTENEQFF. The CDR3 DNA sequence: TGCAGTGCTTATCCCGGGACAGAAAATGAGCAGTTCTTC.

The rearrangement uses TRBV12-3 or TRBV12-4 and TRBJ2-7; perhaps TRBD2 as D (5 bases). The CDR3 sequence is 15 residues long. V was shortened by 5 bases and J by 3 bases, with 17 bases between the two germline ends. CDR3 DNA sequence: TGTGCCAGCAGTCATACCGCCGGGATAAACTACGAGCAGTACTTC. It codes for CASSHTAGINYEQYF.

In this sample, this clonotype turned up a few times. The V gene is TRBV12-3 or TRBV12-4, the J gene TRBJ1-2; 7 bases are a match to TRBD1. This CDR3 is built from 11 residues. J lost 7 bases, V lost 7 bases, and 3 bases had no gene match. For the CDR3, the DNA is TGTGCCAGCAACAGGGGAGGTGGCTACACCTTC. Protein sequence: CASNRGGGYTF.

This clonotype was found a few times. The chain has TRBV20-1 and TRBJ1-5, with D perhaps TRBD1 (6 bases). Germline loops: CDR1 DFQATT, CDR2 SNEGSKA (reference sequence). Trimming pared 3 bases from V and 2 bases from J, leaving 14 bases between. This CDR3 has 15 residues. DNA of the CDR3: TGCAGTGCTAGTCCTACGGGGGCGGGCAATCAGCCCCAGCATTTT. Its protein is CSASPTGAGNQPQHF.

In its sample, this clonotype was seen many times. The gene calls are TRBV29-1 and TRBJ2-7; D might be TRBD1 or TRBD2, each matching 5 bases. V lost 6 bases, J lost 0 bases, and 18 bases lay in between. The CDR3 runs to 15 residues. The germline CDR1 and CDR2 sequences are SQVTM and ANQGSEA. CDR3 DNA: TGCAGCGTCGACGACCGGGACGGTGCCTCCTACGAGCAGTACTTC. Its translation: CSVDDRDGASYEQYF.